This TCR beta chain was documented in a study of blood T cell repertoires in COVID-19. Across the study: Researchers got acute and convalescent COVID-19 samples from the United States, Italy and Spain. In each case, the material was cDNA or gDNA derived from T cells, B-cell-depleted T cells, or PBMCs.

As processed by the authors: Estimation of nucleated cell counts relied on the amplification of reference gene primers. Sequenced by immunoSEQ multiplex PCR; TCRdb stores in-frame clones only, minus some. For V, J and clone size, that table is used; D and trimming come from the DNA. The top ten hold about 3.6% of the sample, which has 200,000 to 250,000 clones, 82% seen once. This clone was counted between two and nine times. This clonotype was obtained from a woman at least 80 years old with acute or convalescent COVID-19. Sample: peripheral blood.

CDR3 amino acids: CASSDPPDFKEAFF. The CDR3, as DNA: TGTGCCAGCAGTGACCCCCCGGACTTCAAGGAAGCTTTCTTT. The V gene is TRBV6-1, the J gene TRBJ1-1, with D unclear. Germline V CDR1 and CDR2: MNHNS, SASEGT. This CDR3 is built from 14 residues. Deletions cut 3 bases from V and 8 bases from J, with 16 bases between.